This TCR beta chain was recovered during a study of blood T cell repertoires in COVID-19 (TCRdb year 2020). Some background on the complete study: Samples covering the acute and convalescent phases of COVID-19 were provided by collaborators in the United States, Italy and Spain. Where HLA class I and class II types were available, the types were taken from metadata supplied by the sample provider, not from assay-based typing. Sample metadata almost always included a de-identified subject ID, COVID-19 status, age in years and sex. The dataset comprised deeply sampled blood TCRbeta repertoires from subjects exposed to, actively infected with, or recovered from COVID-19. The repertoires were made available in a free public database intended to serve as a resource for research on the immune response to SARS-CoV-2. The material from the prospective study consisted of cDNA or gDNA derived from T cells, B-cell-depleted T cells, or PBMCs. Samples were obtained from the ongoing ImmuneRACE study (first 160 participants) and from 1,200 or so subjects provided by 6 global collaborators. What the study reported, not specific to this receptor: The amount of clinical and demographic metadata varied by source and participant and was provided uncurated.

Participants in the prospective study were aged roughly 18 to 95 years, lived in some 24 United States geographic areas, and enrolled through a virtual design. Cohort assignment in the prospective study relied on participant-reported clinical history from a screening survey and a study questionnaire. Exposed participants were defined as having been in contact with someone with a PCR-confirmed or clinician-diagnosed COVID-19 case within 2 weeks of study entry. Mobile phlebotomists in the prospective study collected whole blood, serum and a nasopharyngeal or oropharyngeal swab from every participant. Prospective study participants could optionally give additional blood draws and questionnaires over a roughly 2-month period. Before DNA extraction, prospective study blood samples were shipped either frozen or at room temperature. TCRbeta CDR3 regions were amplified from genomic DNA by means of the immunoSEQ Assay, a bias-controlled multiplex PCR. Turning to the authors' computational methods: The number of nucleated cells in each sample was estimated from the amplification of reference gene primers within the assay. Sequence reads were collapsed and filtered to measure the absolute abundance of every unique TCRbeta CDR3 rearrangement. For each sample, productive Simpson clonality was calculated as the square root of Simpson's diversity index over productive rearrangements. The table comes from immuneACCESS by way of TCRdb, which keeps in-frame sequences with V and J called. Part of the clones is missing from these tables; in studies checked, under half for an unresolved V gene and the rest for unknown reasons. Clone size and V and J calls were adopted from that table, with D and trimming inferred from the DNA. For this sample the table gives over 130,000 clones, of which around 80% were detected only once. 1.5% to 2% of the sample is taken by the ten largest.

The junction shows trimming of 3 bases on V and 8 bases on J, and the gene matches do not reach 15 bases of it. Including the terminal cysteine and phenylalanine, the CDR3 comprises 17 residues. Of all the DNA, just the CDR3 is kept, 51 bases in frame from base 1. Reading the germline V gene gives CDR1 KGHSH and CDR2 LQKENI. Notes on this clone: What antigen it recognizes has not been identified. Base qualities are not recorded, but no much larger clone differs from it by a single base.

The rearranged segments are TRBV18 and TRBJ2-7, with TRBD1 matching 11 junction bases. Sequenced: PBMCs or T cells enriched from blood (not recorded which). The sequence was collected from a woman under 30 who had been exposed to COVID-19. The sequenced DNA is TGTGCCAGCTCACCTAATTCTCCTGGACAGGGGGCTCACAAGCAGTACTTC. Translation gives CASSPNSPGQGAHKQYF.